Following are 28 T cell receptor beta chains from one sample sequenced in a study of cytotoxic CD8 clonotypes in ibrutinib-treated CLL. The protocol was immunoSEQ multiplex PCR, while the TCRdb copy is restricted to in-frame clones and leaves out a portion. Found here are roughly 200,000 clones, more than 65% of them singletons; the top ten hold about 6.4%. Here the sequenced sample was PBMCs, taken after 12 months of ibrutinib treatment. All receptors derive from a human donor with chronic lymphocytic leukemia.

The CDR3 DNA reads as TGCGCCAGCAGCCAACTACAACAGGGGACTGGCACTGAAGCTTTCTTT. It encodes CASSQLQQGTGTEAFF. The V and J genes are TRBV4-3 and TRBJ1-1; 7 nucleotides line up with TRBD1. CDR1 and CDR2 (germline): LGHNA, YSLEER. Trimming at V came to 2 bases and at J to 4 bases, leaving 10 bases not matched to a gene. The CDR3 runs to 16 residues.

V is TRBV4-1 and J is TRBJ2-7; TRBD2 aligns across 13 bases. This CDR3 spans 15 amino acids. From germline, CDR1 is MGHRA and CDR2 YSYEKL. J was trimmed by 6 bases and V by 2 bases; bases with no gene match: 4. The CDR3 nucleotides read TGCGCCAGCAGCCAACGGACTAGCGGGGGAGGCGAGCAGTACTTC. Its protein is CASSQRTSGGGEQYF.

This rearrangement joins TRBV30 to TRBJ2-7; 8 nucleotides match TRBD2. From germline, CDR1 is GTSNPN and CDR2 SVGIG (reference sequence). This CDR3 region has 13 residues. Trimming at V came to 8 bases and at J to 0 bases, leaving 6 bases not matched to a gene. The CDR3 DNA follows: TGTGCCACGACGGGGGGGAGCTCCTACGAGCAGTACTTC. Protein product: CATTGGSSYEQYF.

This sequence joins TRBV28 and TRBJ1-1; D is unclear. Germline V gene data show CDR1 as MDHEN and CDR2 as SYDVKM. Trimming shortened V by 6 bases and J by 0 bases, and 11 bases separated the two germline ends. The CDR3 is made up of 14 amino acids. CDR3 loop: CASSLHAVNTEAFF. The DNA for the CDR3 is TGTGCCAGCAGCCTCCATGCAGTGAACACTGAAGCTTTCTTT.

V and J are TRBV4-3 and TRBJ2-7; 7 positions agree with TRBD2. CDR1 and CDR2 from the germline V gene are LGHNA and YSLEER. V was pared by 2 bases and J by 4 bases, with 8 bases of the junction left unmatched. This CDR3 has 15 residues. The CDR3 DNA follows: TGCGCCAGCAGCCAATACCGGCAGGGAGGGTACGAGCAGTACTTC. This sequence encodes CASSQYRQGGYEQYF.

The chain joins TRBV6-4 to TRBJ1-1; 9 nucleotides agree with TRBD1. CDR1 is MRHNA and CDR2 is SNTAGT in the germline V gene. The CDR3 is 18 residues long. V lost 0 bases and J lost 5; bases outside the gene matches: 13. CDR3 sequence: CASSDSRGGTGPTTEAFF. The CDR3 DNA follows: TGTGCCAGCAGTGACTCGAGAGGAGGGACAGGGCCAACTACTGAAGCTTTCTTT.

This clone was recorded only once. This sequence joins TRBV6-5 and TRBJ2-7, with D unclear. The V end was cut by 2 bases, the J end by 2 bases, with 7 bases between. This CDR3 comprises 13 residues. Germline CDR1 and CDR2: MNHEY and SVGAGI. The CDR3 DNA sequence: TGTGCCAGCAGTTACCCCCTCACCTACGAGCAGTACTTC. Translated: CASSYPLTYEQYF.

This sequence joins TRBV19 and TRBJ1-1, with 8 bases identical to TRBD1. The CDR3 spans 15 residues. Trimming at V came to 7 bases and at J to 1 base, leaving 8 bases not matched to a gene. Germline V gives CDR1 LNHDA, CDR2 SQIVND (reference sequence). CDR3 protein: CASKIAGTGNTEAFF. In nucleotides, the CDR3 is TGTGCCAGTAAAATCGCCGGGACAGGGAACACTGAAGCTTTCTTT.

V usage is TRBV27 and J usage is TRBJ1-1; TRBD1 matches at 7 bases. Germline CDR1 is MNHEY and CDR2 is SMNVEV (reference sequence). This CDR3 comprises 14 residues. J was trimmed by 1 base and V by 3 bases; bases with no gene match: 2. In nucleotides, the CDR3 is TGTGCCAGCAGTTTTAGGACAGGGAACACTGAAGCTTTCTTT. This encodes CASSFRTGNTEAFF.

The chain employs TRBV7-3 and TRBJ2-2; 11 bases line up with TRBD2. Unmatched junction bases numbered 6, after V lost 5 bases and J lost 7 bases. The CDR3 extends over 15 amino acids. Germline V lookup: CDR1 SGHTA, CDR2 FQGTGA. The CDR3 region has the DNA TGTGCCAGCAGCATAGCGGGAGGGCCGAACGGGGAGCTGTTTTTT. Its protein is CASSIAGGPNGELFF.

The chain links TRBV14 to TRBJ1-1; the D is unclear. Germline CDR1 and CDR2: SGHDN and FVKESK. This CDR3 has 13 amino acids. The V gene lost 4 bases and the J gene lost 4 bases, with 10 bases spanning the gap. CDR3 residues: CASSLQRGTEAFF. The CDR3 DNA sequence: TGTGCCAGCAGCCTACAGCGGGGCACTGAAGCTTTCTTT. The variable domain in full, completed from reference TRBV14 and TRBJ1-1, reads EAGVTQFPSHSVIEKGQTVTLRCDPISGHDNLYWYRRVMGKEIKFLLHFVKESKQDESGMPNNRFLAERTGGTYSTLKVQPAELEDSGVYFCASSLQRGTEAFFGQGTRLTVV.

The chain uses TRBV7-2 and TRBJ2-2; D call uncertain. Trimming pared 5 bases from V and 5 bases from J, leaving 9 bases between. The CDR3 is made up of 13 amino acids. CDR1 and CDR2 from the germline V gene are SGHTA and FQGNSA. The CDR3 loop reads CASSPYGTGELFF. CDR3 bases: TGTGCCAGCAGCCCATATGGTACCGGGGAGCTGTTTTTT. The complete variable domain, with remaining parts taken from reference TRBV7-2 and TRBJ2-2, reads GAGVSQSPSNKVTEKGKDVELRCDPISGHTALYWYRQSLGQGLEFLIYFQGNSAPDKSGLPSDRFSAERTGGSVSTLTIQRTQQEDSAVYLCASSPYGTGELFFGEGSRLTVL.

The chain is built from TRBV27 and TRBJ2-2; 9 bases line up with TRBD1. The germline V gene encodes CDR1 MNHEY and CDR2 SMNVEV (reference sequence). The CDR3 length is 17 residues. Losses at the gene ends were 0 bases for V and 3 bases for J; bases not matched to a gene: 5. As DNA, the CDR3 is TGTGCCAGCAGTTTATCCCTGGACAGGGGATACACCGGGGAGCTGTTTTTT. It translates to CASSLSLDRGYTGELFF.

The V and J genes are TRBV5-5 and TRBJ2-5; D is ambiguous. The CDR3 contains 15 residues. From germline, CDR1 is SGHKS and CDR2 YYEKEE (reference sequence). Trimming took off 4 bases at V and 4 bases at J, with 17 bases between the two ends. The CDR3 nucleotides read TGTGCCAGCAGCACCGCACCCTGGGGTAGAGAGACCCAGTACTTC. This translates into CASSTAPWGRETQYF.

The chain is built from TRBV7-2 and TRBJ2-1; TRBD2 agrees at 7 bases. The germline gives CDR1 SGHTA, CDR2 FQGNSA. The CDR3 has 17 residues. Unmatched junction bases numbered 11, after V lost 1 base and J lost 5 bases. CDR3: CASSLDGRIRIDNEQFF. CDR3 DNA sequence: TGTGCCAGCAGCTTAGACGGGAGGATACGGATTGACAATGAGCAGTTCTTC.

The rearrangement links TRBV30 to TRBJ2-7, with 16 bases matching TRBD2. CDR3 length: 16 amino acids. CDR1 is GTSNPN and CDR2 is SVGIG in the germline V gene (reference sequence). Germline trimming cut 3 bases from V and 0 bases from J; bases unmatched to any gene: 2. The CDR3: CAWSGTSGRASYEQYF. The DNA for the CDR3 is TGTGCCTGGAGCGGGACTAGCGGGAGGGCCTCCTACGAGCAGTACTTC.

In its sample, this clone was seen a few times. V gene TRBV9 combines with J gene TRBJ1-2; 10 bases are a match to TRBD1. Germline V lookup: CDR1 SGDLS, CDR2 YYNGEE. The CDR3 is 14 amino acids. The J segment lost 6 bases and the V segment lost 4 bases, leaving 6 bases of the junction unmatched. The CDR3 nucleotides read TGTGCCAGCAGCTCAACCGGGACAGGGGATGGCTACACCTTC. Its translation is CASSSTGTGDGYTF.

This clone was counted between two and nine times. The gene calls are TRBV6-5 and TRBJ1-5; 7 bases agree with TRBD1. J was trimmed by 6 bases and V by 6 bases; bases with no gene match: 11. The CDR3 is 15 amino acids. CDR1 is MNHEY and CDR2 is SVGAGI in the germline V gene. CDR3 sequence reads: CASRPEGAVGQPQHF. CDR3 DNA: TGTGCCAGCAGACCCGAGGGGGCTGTTGGTCAGCCCCAGCATTTT.

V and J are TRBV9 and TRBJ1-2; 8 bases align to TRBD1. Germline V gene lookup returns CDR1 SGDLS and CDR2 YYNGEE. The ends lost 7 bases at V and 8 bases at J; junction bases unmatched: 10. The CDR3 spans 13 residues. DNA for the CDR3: TGTGCCAGCGCCCAGACAGGGGAGGGAGGCTACACCTTC. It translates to CASAQTGEGGYTF.

The CDR3 is CASSESHPLYTEAFF. CDR3 coding DNA: TGTGCCAGCAGTGAATCCCACCCCCTTTATACTGAAGCTTTCTTT. The gene calls are TRBV25-1 and TRBJ1-1, with D uncertain. Germline loops: CDR1 MGHDK, CDR2 SYGVNS. The CDR3 length is 15 residues. Trimming cost V 1 base and J 5 bases, with 14 bases left between them.

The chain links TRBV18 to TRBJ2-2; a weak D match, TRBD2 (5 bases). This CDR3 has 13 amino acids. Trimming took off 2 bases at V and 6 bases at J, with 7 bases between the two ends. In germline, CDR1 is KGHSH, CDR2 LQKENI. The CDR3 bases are TGTGCCAGCTCACCAGTCGGGGCCGGGGAGCTGTTTTTT. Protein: CASSPVGAGELFF.

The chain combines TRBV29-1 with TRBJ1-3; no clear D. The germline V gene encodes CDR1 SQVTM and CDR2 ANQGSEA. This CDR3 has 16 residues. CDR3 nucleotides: TGCGGGATCGGTGGAACGACGGGCGACTCTGGAAACACCATATATTTT. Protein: CGIGGTTGDSGNTIYF.

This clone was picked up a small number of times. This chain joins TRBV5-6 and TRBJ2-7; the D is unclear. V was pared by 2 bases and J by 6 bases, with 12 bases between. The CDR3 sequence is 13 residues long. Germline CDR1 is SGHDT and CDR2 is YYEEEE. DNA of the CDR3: TGTGCCAGCAGCTTATGGGTTGAAGGCGAGCAGTACTTC. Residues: CASSLWVEGEQYF.

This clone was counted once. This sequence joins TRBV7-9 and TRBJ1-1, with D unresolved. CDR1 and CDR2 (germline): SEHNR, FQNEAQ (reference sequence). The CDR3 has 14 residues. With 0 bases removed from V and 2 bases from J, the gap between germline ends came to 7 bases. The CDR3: CASSLAHANTEAFF. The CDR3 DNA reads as TGTGCCAGCAGCTTAGCCCACGCAAACACTGAAGCTTTCTTT.

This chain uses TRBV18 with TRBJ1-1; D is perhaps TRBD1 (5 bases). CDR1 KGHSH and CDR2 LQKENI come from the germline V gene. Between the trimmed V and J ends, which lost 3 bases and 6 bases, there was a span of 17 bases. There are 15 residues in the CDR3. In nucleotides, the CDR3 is TGTGCCAGCTCACCGGATCAGGGACTCAGCGCTGAAGCTTTCTTT. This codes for CASSPDQGLSAEAFF.

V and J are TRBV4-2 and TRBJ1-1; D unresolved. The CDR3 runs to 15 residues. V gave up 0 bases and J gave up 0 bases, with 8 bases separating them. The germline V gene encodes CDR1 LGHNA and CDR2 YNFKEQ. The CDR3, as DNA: TGTGCCAGCAGCCAAGATGGAGCCATGAACACTGAAGCTTTCTTT. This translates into CASSQDGAMNTEAFF.

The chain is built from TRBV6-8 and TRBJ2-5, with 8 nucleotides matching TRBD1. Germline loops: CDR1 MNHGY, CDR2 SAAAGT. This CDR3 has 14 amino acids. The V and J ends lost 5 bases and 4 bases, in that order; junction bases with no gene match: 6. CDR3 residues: CASSRQGAGETQYF. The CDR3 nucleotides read TGTGCCAGCAGTCGCCAGGGGGCGGGAGAGACCCAGTACTTC.

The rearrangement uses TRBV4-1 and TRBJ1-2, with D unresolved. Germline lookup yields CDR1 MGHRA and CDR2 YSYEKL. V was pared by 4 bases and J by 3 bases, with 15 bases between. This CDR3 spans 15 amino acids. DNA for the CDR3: TGCGCCAGCAGCCCCCGGACCCAGGCCGACTATGGCTACACCTTC. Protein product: CASSPRTQADYGYTF.